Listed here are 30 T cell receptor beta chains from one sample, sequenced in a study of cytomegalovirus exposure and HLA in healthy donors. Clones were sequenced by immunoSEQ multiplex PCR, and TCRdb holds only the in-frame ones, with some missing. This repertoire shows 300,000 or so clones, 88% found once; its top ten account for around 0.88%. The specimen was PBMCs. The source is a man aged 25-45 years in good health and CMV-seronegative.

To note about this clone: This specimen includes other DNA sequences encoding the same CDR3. As DNA, the CDR3 is TGTGCCAGCAGCTCGTCAGGCTATGGCTACACCTTC. This codes for CASSSSGYGYTF. This chain joins TRBV5-6 and TRBJ1-2; D unclear. V shed 3 bases and J shed 4 bases, with 7 bases lying between them. Per the germline V gene, CDR1 is SGHDT and CDR2 is YYEEEE. CDR3 length: 12 amino acids.

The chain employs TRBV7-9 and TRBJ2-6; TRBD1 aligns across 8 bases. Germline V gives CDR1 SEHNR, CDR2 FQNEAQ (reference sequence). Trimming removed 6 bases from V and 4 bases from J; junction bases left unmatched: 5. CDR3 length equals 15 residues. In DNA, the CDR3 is TGTGCCAGCAGAGACAGGGGCGCAGGGGCCAACGTCCTGACTTTC. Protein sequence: CASRDRGAGANVLTF.

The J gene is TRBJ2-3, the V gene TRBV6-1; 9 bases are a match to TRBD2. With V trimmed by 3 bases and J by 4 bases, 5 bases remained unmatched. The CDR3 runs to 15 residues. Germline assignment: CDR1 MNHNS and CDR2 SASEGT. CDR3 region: CASSDSGGRADTQYF. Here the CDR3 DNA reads TGTGCCAGCAGTGACAGCGGGGGGAGGGCAGATACGCAGTATTTT.

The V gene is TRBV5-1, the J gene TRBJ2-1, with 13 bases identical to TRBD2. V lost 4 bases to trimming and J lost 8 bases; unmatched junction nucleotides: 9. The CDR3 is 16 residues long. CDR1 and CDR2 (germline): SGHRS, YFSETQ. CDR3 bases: TGCGCCAGCAGCCAATGGACTAGCGGGGGAGGATATGAGCAGTTCTTC. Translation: CASSQWTSGGGYEQFF.

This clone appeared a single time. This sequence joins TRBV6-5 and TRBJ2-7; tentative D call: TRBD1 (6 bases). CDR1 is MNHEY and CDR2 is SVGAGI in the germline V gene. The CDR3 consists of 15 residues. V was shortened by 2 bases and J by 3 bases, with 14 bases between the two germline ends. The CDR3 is CASSYDRHGLYEQYF. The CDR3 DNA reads TGTGCCAGCAGTTACGACAGGCACGGGCTCTACGAGCAGTACTTC.

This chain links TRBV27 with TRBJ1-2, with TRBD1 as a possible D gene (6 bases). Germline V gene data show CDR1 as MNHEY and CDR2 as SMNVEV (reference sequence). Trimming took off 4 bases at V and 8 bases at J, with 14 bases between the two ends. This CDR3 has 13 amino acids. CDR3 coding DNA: TGTGCCAGCAGTTCTAGGGGGTTTAGAGGCTACACCTTC. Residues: CASSSRGFRGYTF.

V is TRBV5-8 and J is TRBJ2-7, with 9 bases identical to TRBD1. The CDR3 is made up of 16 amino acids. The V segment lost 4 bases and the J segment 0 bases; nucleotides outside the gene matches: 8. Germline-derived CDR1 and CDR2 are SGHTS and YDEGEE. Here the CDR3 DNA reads TGTGCCAGCAGCGGGTACAGGGGGCGAGTCTCCTACGAGCAGTACTTC. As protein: CASSGYRGRVSYEQYF.

DNA for the CDR3: TGTGCCAGCGGAAACGGGGTTGGGTATTCACCCCTCCACTTT. This gives the protein CASGNGVGYSPLHF. The genes are TRBV7-8 and TRBJ1-6; D ambiguous. V lost 8 bases and J 8 bases, leaving 16 bases between the germline ends. Germline values: CDR1 SGHVS, CDR2 FQNEAQ. This CDR3 is 14 amino acids long.

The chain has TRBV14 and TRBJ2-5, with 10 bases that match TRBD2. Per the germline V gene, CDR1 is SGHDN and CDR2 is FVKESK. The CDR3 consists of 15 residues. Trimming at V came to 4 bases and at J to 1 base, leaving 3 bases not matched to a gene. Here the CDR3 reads CASSPRTSGQETQYF. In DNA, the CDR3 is TGTGCCAGCAGCCCCCGGACTAGCGGCCAAGAGACCCAGTACTTC.

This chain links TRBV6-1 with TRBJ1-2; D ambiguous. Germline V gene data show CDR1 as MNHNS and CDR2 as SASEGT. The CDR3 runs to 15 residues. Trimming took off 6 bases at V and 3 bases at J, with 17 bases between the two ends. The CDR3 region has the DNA TGTGCCAGCAGCCTCAATCAGAGGGTTTACTATGGCTACACCTTC. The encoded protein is CASSLNQRVYYGYTF.

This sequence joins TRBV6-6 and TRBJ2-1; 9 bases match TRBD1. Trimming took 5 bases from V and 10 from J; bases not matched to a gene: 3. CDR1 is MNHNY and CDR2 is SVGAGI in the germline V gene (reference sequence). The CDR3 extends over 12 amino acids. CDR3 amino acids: CASSTGTGEQFF. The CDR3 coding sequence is TGTGCCAGCAGTACCGGGACAGGGGAGCAGTTCTTC.

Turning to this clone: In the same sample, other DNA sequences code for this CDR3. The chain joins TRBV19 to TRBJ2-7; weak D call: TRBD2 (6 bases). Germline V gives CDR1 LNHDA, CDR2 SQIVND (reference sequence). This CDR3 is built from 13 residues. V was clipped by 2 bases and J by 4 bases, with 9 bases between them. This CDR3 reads CASSITGVYEQYF. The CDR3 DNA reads TGTGCCAGTAGTATAACGGGGGTTTACGAGCAGTACTTC.

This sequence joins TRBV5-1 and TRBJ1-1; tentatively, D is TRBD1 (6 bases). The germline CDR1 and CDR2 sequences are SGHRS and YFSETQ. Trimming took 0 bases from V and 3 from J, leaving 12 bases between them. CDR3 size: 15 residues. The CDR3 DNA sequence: TGCGCCAGCAGCTTGGTACAGGGAAAGTACACTGAAGCTTTCTTT. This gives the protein CASSLVQGKYTEAFF.

CDR3 nucleotides: TGTGCCACCATGACAGGGAACACTGAAGCTTTCTTT. It encodes CATMTGNTEAFF. The chain couples TRBV15 to TRBJ1-1; possible D gene TRBD1, 6 bases. The germline gives CDR1 LNHNV, CDR2 YYDKDF (reference sequence). The CDR3 has 12 residues. Between the trimmed V and J ends, which lost 7 bases and 1 base, there was a span of 7 bases.

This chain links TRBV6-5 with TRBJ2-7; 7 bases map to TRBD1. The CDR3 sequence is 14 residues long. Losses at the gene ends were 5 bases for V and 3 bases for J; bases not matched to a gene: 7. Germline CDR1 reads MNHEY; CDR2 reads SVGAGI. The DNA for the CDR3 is TGTGCCAGCAGTACGGGACAGAGTTTCTACGAGCAGTACTTC. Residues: CASSTGQSFYEQYF.

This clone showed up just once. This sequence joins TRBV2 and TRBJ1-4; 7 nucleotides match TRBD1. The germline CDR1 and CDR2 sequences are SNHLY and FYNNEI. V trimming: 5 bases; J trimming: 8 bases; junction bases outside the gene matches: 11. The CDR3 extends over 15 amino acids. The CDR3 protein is CASSHNRGGQEKLFF. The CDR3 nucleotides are TGTGCCAGCAGTCATAACAGGGGCGGACAGGAAAAACTGTTTTTT.

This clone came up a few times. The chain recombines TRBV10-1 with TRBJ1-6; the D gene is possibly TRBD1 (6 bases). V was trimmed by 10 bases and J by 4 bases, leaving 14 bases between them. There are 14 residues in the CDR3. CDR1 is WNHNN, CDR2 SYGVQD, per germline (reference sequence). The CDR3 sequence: CATRSGEYNSPLHF. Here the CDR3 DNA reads TGCGCCACCAGGTCAGGGGAGTATAATTCACCCCTCCACTTT.

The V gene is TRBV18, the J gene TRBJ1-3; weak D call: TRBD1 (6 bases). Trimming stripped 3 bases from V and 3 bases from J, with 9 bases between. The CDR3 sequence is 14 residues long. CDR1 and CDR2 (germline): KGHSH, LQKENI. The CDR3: CASSPRQDGNTIYF. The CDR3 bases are TGTGCCAGCTCACCCCGACAGGATGGAAACACCATATATTTT.

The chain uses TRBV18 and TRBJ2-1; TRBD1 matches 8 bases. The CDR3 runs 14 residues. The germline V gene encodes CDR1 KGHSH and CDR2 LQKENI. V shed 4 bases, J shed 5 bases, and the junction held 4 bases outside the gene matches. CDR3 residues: CASSLRGRDNEQFF. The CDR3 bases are TGTGCCAGCTCACTCAGGGGGCGAGACAATGAGCAGTTCTTC.

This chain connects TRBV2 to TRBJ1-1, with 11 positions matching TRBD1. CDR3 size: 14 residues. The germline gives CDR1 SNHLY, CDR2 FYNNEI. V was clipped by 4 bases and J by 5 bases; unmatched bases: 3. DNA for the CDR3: TGTGCCAGCAGTGTGGACAGGGGGCCGACTGAAGCTTTCTTT. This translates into CASSVDRGPTEAFF.

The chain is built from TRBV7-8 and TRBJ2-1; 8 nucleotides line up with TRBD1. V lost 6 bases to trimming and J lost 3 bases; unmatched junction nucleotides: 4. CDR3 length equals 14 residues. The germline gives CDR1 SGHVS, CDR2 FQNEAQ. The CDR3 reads CASSPGQDYNEQFF. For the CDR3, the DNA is TGTGCCAGCAGTCCGGGACAGGACTACAATGAGCAGTTCTTC.

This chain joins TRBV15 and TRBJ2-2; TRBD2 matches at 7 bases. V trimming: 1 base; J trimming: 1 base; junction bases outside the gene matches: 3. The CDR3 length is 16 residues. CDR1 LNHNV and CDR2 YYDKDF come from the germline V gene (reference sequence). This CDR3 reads CATSRVASGNTGELFF. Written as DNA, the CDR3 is TGTGCCACCAGCAGAGTGGCTAGCGGGAACACCGGGGAGCTGTTTTTT.

The CDR3 is CASSFSFRDRPYEQYF. The CDR3 bases are TGTGCCAGCAGCTTTTCCTTCCGGGACAGGCCCTACGAGCAGTACTTC. V usage is TRBV5-6 and J usage is TRBJ2-7, with TRBD1 identical over 8 bases. The CDR3 runs to 16 residues. V shed 2 bases and J 2 bases; nucleotides not matched to a gene: 9. Germline V gene lookup returns CDR1 SGHDT and CDR2 YYEEEE.

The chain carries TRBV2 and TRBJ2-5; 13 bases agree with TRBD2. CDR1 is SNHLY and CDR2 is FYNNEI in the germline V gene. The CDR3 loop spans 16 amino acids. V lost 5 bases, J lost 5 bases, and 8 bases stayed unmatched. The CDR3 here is CASSRRLAGGGETQYF. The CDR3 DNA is TGTGCCAGCAGTCGCCGACTAGCGGGGGGAGGTGAGACCCAGTACTTC.

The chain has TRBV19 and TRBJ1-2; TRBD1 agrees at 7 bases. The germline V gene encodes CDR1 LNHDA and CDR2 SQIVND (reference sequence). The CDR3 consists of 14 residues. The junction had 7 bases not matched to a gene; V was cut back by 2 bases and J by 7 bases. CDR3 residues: CASSIRQGESGYTF. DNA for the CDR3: TGTGCCAGTAGTATAAGGCAGGGGGAGAGTGGCTACACCTTC.

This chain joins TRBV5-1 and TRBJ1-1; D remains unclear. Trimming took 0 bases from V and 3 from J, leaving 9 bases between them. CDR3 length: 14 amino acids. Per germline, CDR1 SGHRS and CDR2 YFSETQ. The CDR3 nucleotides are TGCGCCAGCAGCTTGGGGCAGTCTTACACTGAAGCTTTCTTT. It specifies CASSLGQSYTEAFF.

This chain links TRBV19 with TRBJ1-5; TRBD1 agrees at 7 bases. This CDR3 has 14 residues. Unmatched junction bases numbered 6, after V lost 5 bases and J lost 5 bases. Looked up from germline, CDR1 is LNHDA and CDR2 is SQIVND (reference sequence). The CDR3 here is CASSPRQGDQPQHF. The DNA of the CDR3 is TGTGCCAGTAGTCCCCGACAGGGCGATCAGCCCCAGCATTTT.

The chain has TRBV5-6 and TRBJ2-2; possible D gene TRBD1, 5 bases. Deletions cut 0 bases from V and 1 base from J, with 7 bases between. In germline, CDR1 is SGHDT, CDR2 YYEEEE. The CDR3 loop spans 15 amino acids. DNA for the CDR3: TGTGCCAGCAGCTTGGTCGGACAGAACACCGGGGAGCTGTTTTTT. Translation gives CASSLVGQNTGELFF.

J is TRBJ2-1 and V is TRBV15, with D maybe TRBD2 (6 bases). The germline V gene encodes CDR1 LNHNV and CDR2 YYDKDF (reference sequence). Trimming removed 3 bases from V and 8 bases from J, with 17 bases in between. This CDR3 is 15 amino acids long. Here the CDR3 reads CATSSVWGRTHEQFF. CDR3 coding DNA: TGTGCCACCAGCAGTGTGTGGGGGAGGACGCATGAGCAGTTCTTC.

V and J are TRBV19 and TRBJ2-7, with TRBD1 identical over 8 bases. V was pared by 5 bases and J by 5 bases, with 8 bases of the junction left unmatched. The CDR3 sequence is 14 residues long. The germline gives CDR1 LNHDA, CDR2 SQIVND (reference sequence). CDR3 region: CASSSEDRDDEQYF. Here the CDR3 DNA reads TGTGCCAGTAGTTCAGAGGACAGGGACGACGAGCAGTACTTC. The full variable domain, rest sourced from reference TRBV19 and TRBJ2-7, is DGGITQSPKYLFRKEGQNVTLSCEQNLNHDAMYWYRQDPGQGLRLIYYSQIVNDFQKGDIAEGYSVSREKKESFPLTVTSAQKNPTAFYLCASSSEDRDDEQYFGPGTRLTVT.